A selection of T cell receptor beta chains follows, all from one sample in a study of blood T cells in healthy people across ages. TCRdb analysed the 5' RACE reads with MiXCR anew, one entry per CDR3 protein. The profile covers approximately 1.5 million distinct CDR3 sequences, with roughly 30% appearing a single time and approximately 10% taken by the ten largest. Source material: blood. The receptors come from a woman in her thirties in good health. Each CDR3 is given with its conserved first and last residue. Fields, in order: clone size, V gene, D gene, J gene, CDR3 DNA, CDR3 protein. D genes are given only for firm matches. For some rows the clone size is stated as once, few or many, or as a class when expanded; others skip it.

clone size: -; V gene: TRBV20-1; D gene: TRBD1; J gene: TRBJ1-2; CDR3 DNA: TGCAGTGCTAGAGTCTCGGGACAGTTCTATGGCTACACCTTC; CDR3 protein: CSARVSGQFYGYTF
clone size: -; V gene: TRBV6-1; D gene: TRBD2; J gene: TRBJ2-3; CDR3 DNA: TGTGCCAGCAGAACTAGCGGGGGGGCCATTATAGACACAGATACGCAGTATTTT; CDR3 protein: CASRTSGGAIIDTDTQYF
clone size: -; V gene: TRBV20-1; D gene: TRBD2; J gene: TRBJ2-3; CDR3 DNA: TGCAGTGCTAGGCCGGGGGGGGCCACAGATACGCAGTATTTT; CDR3 protein: CSARPGGATDTQYF
clone size: few; V gene: TRBV3-1; D gene: -; J gene: TRBJ2-5; CDR3 DNA: TGTGCCAGCAGCCAGTGGGGCCATTTCCAAGAGACCCAGTACTTC; CDR3 protein: CASSQWGHFQETQYF
clone size: -; V gene: TRBV2; D gene: -; J gene: TRBJ1-2; CDR3 DNA: TGTGCCAGCAGTGCCGGAGTGGGGCATCCTGGTTACACCTTC; CDR3 protein: CASSAGVGHPGYTF
clone size: -; V gene: TRBV2; D gene: TRBD1; J gene: TRBJ1-2; CDR3 DNA: TGTGCCAGCAGTGAAGGTGTGAGAGGGGGCGCGTATGGCTACACCTTC; CDR3 protein: CASSEGVRGGAYGYTF
clone size: -; V gene: TRBV2; D gene: -; J gene: TRBJ2-1; CDR3 DNA: TGTGCCAGCAGTCGAGACTCCCCCGGCGTTACTTACAATGAGCAGTTCTTC; CDR3 protein: CASSRDSPGVTYNEQFF
clone size: -; V gene: TRBV20-1; D gene: TRBD2; J gene: TRBJ2-7; CDR3 DNA: TGCAGTGCTAGCAGACTAGCGGTATCCTACGAGCAGTACTTC; CDR3 protein: CSASRLAVSYEQYF
clone size: -; V gene: TRBV20-1; D gene: -; J gene: TRBJ2-7; CDR3 DNA: TGCAGTGGGGGCTGGGGGGGCAGGCACGAGCAGTACTTC; CDR3 protein: CSGGWGGRHEQYF
clone size: -; V gene: TRBV9; D gene: TRBD2; J gene: TRBJ2-3; CDR3 DNA: TGTGTCAGCAGCTATCTAGCGGGGGGACTCACAGATACGCAGTATTTT; CDR3 protein: CVSSYLAGGLTDTQYF
clone size: many; V gene: TRBV10-3; D gene: -; J gene: TRBJ2-3; CDR3 DNA: TGTGCCATCAGTGATAAGAGGAACACAGATACGCAGTATTTT; CDR3 protein: CAISDKRNTDTQYF
clone size: few; V gene: TRBV20-1; D gene: -; J gene: TRBJ2-5; CDR3 DNA: TGCAGTTCCAGTCGGAGTTATGTGGAGACCCAGTACTTC; CDR3 protein: CSSSRSYVETQYF
clone size: -; V gene: TRBV11-2; D gene: -; J gene: TRBJ2-7; CDR3 DNA: TGTGCCAGCAGTCCGGACCGGCGGGAGCAGTACTTC; CDR3 protein: CASSPDRREQYF
clone size: -; V gene: TRBV11-2; D gene: -; J gene: TRBJ1-1; CDR3 DNA: TGTGCCAGCAGCTTAGGGGCAGGGACTACAGCTGAAGCTTTCTTT; CDR3 protein: CASSLGAGTTAEAFF
clone size: -; V gene: TRBV27; D gene: -; J gene: TRBJ2-1; CDR3 DNA: TGTGCCGGCAGTAAGCGAGCAGAGAGTTACAATGAGCAGTTCTTC; CDR3 protein: CAGSKRAESYNEQFF
clone size: -; V gene: TRBV12-3/TRBV12-4; D gene: -; J gene: TRBJ2-1; CDR3 DNA: TGTGCCAGCAGTTTCCGGCCTCGACCCCCAGGGAATGAGCAGTTCTTC; CDR3 protein: CASSFRPRPPGNEQFF
clone size: -; V gene: TRBV29-1; D gene: -; J gene: TRBJ2-1; CDR3 DNA: TGCAGCGTTGTGCTTTCCGTATACAATGAGCAGTTCTTC; CDR3 protein: CSVVLSVYNEQFF
clone size: -; V gene: TRBV15; D gene: -; J gene: TRBJ1-5; CDR3 DNA: TGTGCCACCAGCAGGCGGGGGTTAAATCAGCCCCAGCATTTT; CDR3 protein: CATSRRGLNQPQHF
clone size: -; V gene: TRBV6-1; D gene: TRBD2; J gene: TRBJ2-1; CDR3 DNA: TGTGCCAGCAGTCCCAGGTCGCTAGCGGGGGGCTTAAATGAGCAGTTCTTC; CDR3 protein: CASSPRSLAGGLNEQFF
clone size: many; V gene: TRBV28; D gene: -; J gene: TRBJ2-7; CDR3 DNA: TGTGCCAGCAGCTTACAATCCTACGAGCAGTACTTC; CDR3 protein: CASSLQSYEQYF
clone size: -; V gene: TRBV9; D gene: -; J gene: TRBJ2-5; CDR3 DNA: TGTGCCAGCAGCGGAGGGGTTAGCGGTCGCAGGAGCCAAGAGACCCAGTACTTC; CDR3 protein: CASSGGVSGRRSQETQYF
clone size: -; V gene: TRBV6-5; D gene: -; J gene: TRBJ1-2; CDR3 DNA: TGTGCCAGCAGTTACTCAGAGGGGCCGGGTAACTATGGCTACACCTTC; CDR3 protein: CASSYSEGPGNYGYTF
clone size: few; V gene: TRBV29-1; D gene: -; J gene: TRBJ2-7; CDR3 DNA: TGCAGCGTTACGAACCGACAGGCCTCCTACGAGCAGTACTTC; CDR3 protein: CSVTNRQASYEQYF